The 32 T cell receptor beta chains given below trace back to one sample, sequenced in a study of blood T cells in healthy people across ages. Primed by a sample-barcoded 5' primer and a J-beta primer mix, a second PCR proceeded for about 6 to 12 cycles. MiXCR was run by TCRdb on the 5' RACE reads, yielding one entry per CDR3 protein. This sample has about 940,000 distinct CDR3 sequences, with around 48% found just once. Material: blood. The receptor set was obtained from a man in his thirties or forties in good health.

This chain joins TRBV27 and TRBJ2-5, with D possibly TRBD1 on 6 matching bases. Germline CDR1 is MNHEY and CDR2 is SMNVEV (reference sequence). V was trimmed by 6 bases and J by 11 bases, leaving 25 bases between them. This CDR3 is built from 15 residues. The CDR3 DNA reads as TGTGCCAGCAGAGCAGGGGCGCACTCAGGTAGTGAGCAGTACTTC. The encoded protein is CASRAGAHSGSEQYF.

V usage is TRBV20-1 and J usage is TRBJ2-1; D is uncertain. Per the germline V gene, CDR1 is DFQATT and CDR2 is SNEGSKA (reference sequence). V was clipped by 7 bases and J by 7 bases, with 23 bases between them. The CDR3 covers 15 residues. Here the CDR3 DNA reads TGCAGTGGGATAGCACCGCGGACGGATTTAAATGAGCAGTTCTTC. This sequence encodes CSGIAPRTDLNEQFF.

The table lists this clonotype with many counts. The chain recombines TRBV6-1 with TRBJ2-3, with a possible D match to TRBD2 (6 bases). Germline V gene sequence: CDR1 MNHNS, CDR2 SASEGT. The length of the CDR3 is 15 residues. V lost 1 base and J lost 0, with 8 bases in between. CDR3 residues: CASSEERGSTDTQYF. In DNA form, the CDR3 reads TGTGCCAGCAGTGAAGAACGGGGGAGCACAGATACGCAGTATTTT.

Many counts were recorded for this clonotype. The chain links TRBV6-6 to TRBJ2-7; D call uncertain. Trimming stripped 0 bases from V and 2 bases from J, with 8 bases between. The CDR3 length is 14 residues. CDR1 and CDR2 (germline): MNHNY, SVGAGI (reference sequence). CDR3 amino acids: CASSYSKAPYEQYF. In DNA form, the CDR3 reads TGTGCCAGCAGTTACTCCAAGGCACCCTACGAGCAGTACTTC.

This clonotype has only a few counts. V gene TRBV4-2 combines with J gene TRBJ2-5; 7 bases align to TRBD1. Near its end, the DNA agrees better with TRBJ2-7, so the J call may be wrong. The CDR3 contains 13 residues. Germline V gene data show CDR1 as LGHNA and CDR2 as YNFKEQ. Written as DNA, the CDR3 is TGTGCCAGCAGCCGGACAGGATATAACGAGCAGTACTTC. It yields the protein CASSRTGYNEQYF.

The V gene is TRBV29-1, the J gene TRBJ1-2; TRBD1 is a possible D gene (6 bases). The CDR3 sequence is 14 residues long. The V end was cut by 5 bases, the J end by 7 bases, with 20 bases between. Looked up from germline, CDR1 is SQVTM and CDR2 is ANQGSEA. The CDR3: CSVRRQERSGGYTF. CDR3 nucleotide sequence: TGCAGCGTTCGGCGACAGGAACGGTCGGGTGGCTACACCTTC. The variable domain in full, with the rest retrieved from reference TRBV29-1 and TRBJ1-2, is SAVISQKPSRDICQRGTSLTIQCQVDSQVTMMFWYRQQPGQSLTLIATANQGSEATYESGFVIDKFPISRPNLTFSTLTVSNMSPEDSSIYLCSVRRQERSGGYTFGSGTRLTVV.

CDR3 coding DNA: TGTGCCAGCAGCCTATTCTCAGGGTACGAGCAGTACTTC. Protein product: CASSLFSGYEQYF. The chain joins TRBV16 to TRBJ2-7; TRBD1 might be the D (5 bases). The length of the CDR3 is 13 residues. Germline CDR1 reads KGHSY; CDR2 reads FQNENV. V dropped 4 bases and J dropped 4 bases, with 11 bases sitting between them. Full variable domain (remainder filled in from reference TRBV16 and TRBJ2-7): GEEVAQTPKHLVRGEGQKAKLYCAPIKGHSYVFWYQQVLKNEFKFLISFQNENVFDETGMPKERFSAKCLPNSPCSLEIQATKLEDSAVYFCASSLFSGYEQYFGPGTRLTVT.

The chain employs TRBV20-1 and TRBJ2-4; D is possibly TRBD1 (5 bases). Germline V CDR1 and CDR2: DFQATT, SNEGSKA (reference sequence). This CDR3 has 15 amino acids. Trimming stripped 2 bases from V and 1 base from J, with 12 bases between. As DNA, the CDR3 is TGCAGTGCTAGACCAGGAGCAGGGGCCAAAAACATTCAGTACTTC. Amino acids: CSARPGAGAKNIQYF.

V is TRBV20-1 and J is TRBJ2-7; TRBD2 agrees at 13 bases. This CDR3 region has 17 residues. Germline CDR1 and CDR2: DFQATT and SNEGSKA (reference sequence). The trim removed 6 bases at V and 10 bases at J, leaving 21 bases unmatched. This chain's CDR3 is CSAETSGGQIHQEAQYF. The CDR3 nucleotides read TGCAGTGCGGAGACTAGCGGGGGGCAAATCCACCAAGAGGCCCAGTACTTC.

This chain's CDR3 is CASSQSAGAGNEQYF. The CDR3 DNA follows: TGTGCCAGCAGCCAATCAGCCGGGGCGGGAAACGAGCAGTACTTC. This chain connects TRBV14 to TRBJ2-4; D perhaps matches TRBD2 (6 bases). Judging by the DNA end, TRBJ2-7 fits better; the J call may be wrong. CDR1 SGHDN and CDR2 FVKESK come from the germline V gene. The CDR3 has 15 amino acids.

The chain couples TRBV6-6 to TRBJ1-2; D unclear. The CDR3 has 12 residues. Between the trimmed V and J ends, which lost 7 bases and 6 bases, there was a span of 12 bases. Germline V gene sequence: CDR1 MNHNY, CDR2 SVGAGI (reference sequence). Here the CDR3 DNA reads TGTGCCAGCACCCTCCGGGAGGATGGCTACACCTTC. Encoded protein: CASTLREDGYTF.

The V gene is TRBV13, the J gene TRBJ2-1, with 8 bases fitting TRBD2. CDR1 and CDR2 (germline): PRHDT, FYEKMQ (reference sequence). With 0 bases clipped from V and 0 bases from J, the junction kept 7 bases outside the gene matches. The CDR3 is made up of 18 amino acids. The CDR3 protein is CASSLGSGGPGSYNEQFF. In DNA, the CDR3 is TGTGCCAGCAGCTTAGGGAGCGGGGGACCTGGCTCCTACAATGAGCAGTTCTTC.

The chain employs TRBV11-1 and TRBJ2-3, with 8 bases fitting TRBD1. The V segment lost 5 bases and the J segment 4 bases; nucleotides outside the gene matches: 5. The CDR3 totals 14 residues. The germline gives CDR1 SGHAT, CDR2 FQDESV (reference sequence). This CDR3 is CASSPGGSADTQYF. The CDR3, as DNA: TGTGCCAGCAGCCCAGGGGGCAGCGCAGATACGCAGTATTTT. Based on the CDR3 plus reference TRBV11-1 and TRBJ2-3, the full variable domain is EAEVAQSPRYKITEKSQAVAFWCDPISGHATLYWYRQILGQGPELLVQFQDESVVDDSQLPKDRFSAERLKGVDSTLKIQPAELGDSAMYLCASSPGGSADTQYFGPGTRLTVL.

The chain uses TRBV29-1 and TRBJ1-2; TRBD1 is a possible D gene (5 bases). The CDR3 has 13 residues. The germline CDR1 and CDR2 sequences are SQVTM and ANQGSEA. Trimming cost V 8 bases and J 4 bases, with 17 bases left between them. The CDR3 is CSSVDIGAYGYTF. The CDR3 DNA is TGCAGCTCTGTGGACATTGGCGCCTATGGCTACACCTTC.

This clonotype was seen only once. The chain combines TRBV12-3 or TRBV12-4 with TRBJ2-7; D is possibly TRBD1 (5 bases). The ends were cut back, 5 bases at V and 0 bases at J, with 8 bases in the middle. CDR3 size: 13 residues. The CDR3 DNA reads as TGTGCCAGCAGTGCGACAGTCTCCTACGAGCAGTACTTC. Residues: CASSATVSYEQYF.

There are a few counts of this clonotype. V is TRBV7-9 and J is TRBJ2-5; no clear D gene. The germline V and J ends were trimmed by 0 bases and 0 bases, with 11 bases remaining between them. The CDR3 covers 16 residues. Germline V gene lookup returns CDR1 SEHNR and CDR2 FQNEAQ (reference sequence). The CDR3 is CASSLAGPTYQETQYF. The CDR3 DNA sequence: TGTGCCAGCAGCTTAGCAGGACCGACGTACCAAGAGACCCAGTACTTC. The whole variable domain, remainder taken from reference TRBV7-9 and TRBJ2-5, is DTGVSQNPRHKITKRGQNVTFRCDPISEHNRLYWYRQTLGQGPEFLTYFQNEAQLEKSRLLSDRFSAERPKGSFSTLEIQRTEQGDSAMYLCASSLAGPTYQETQYFGPGTRLLVL.

The chain combines TRBV7-8 with TRBJ2-1, with D unclear. Between the trimmed V and J ends, which lost 5 bases and 3 bases, there was a span of 14 bases. Germline CDR1 SGHVS, CDR2 FQNEAQ. The CDR3 has 15 amino acids. The CDR3 region has the DNA TGTGCCAGCAGCCCGACGCCAGGTCTCTACAATGAGCAGTTCTTC. Protein product: CASSPTPGLYNEQFF.

This clonotype was detected a few times. The genes are TRBV20-1 and TRBJ2-3; TRBD2 aligns across 9 bases. The V gene end was trimmed by 3 bases and the J gene end by 2 bases; junction bases not matched to a gene: 6. The CDR3 runs to 15 residues. CDR1 and CDR2 from the germline V gene are DFQATT and SNEGSKA (reference sequence). CDR3 residues: CSASFAGGNTDTQYF. The DNA of the CDR3 is TGCAGTGCTAGTTTCGCGGGGGGGAACACAGATACGCAGTATTTT.

The V call is TRBV13, the J call TRBJ2-7; TRBD1 aligns across 9 bases. The CDR3 is made up of 15 amino acids. Germline CDR1 and CDR2: PRHDT and FYEKMQ (reference sequence). V was clipped by 6 bases and J by 4 bases; unmatched bases: 10. Written as DNA, the CDR3 is TGTGCCAGCAGGAGAACCGGACAGGGGAAGTACGAGCAGTACTTC. Protein: CASRRTGQGKYEQYF.

V gene TRBV7-2 combines with J gene TRBJ1-1; D perhaps matches TRBD1 (6 bases). CDR1 SGHTA and CDR2 FQGNSA come from the germline V gene. V lost 5 bases to trimming and J lost 6 bases, with 10 bases between them. This CDR3 comprises 12 residues. CDR3 in DNA: TGTGCCAGCAGCCGAGGGGGACCTGAAGCTTTCTTT. Its translation: CASSRGGPEAFF.

This clonotype was counted between two and nine times. This chain joins TRBV27 and TRBJ2-6, with 9 positions matching TRBD1. Germline CDR1 and CDR2: MNHEY and SMNVEV (reference sequence). This CDR3 comprises 17 residues. Germline trimming cut 7 bases from V and 0 bases from J; bases unmatched to any gene: 7. CDR3 DNA sequence: TGTGCCAGCACCAGGGACAGGGCGGGCTCTGGGGCCAACGTCCTGACTTTC. Its translation is CASTRDRAGSGANVLTF.

The chain combines TRBV4-3 with TRBJ1-2; D unresolved. V shed 0 bases and J shed 8 bases, with 16 bases lying between them. CDR1 and CDR2 (germline): LGHNA, YSLEER. The CDR3 length is 15 residues. Written as DNA, the CDR3 is TGCGCCAGCAGCCAAGAAACGGTAGACTGGGGAGGCTACACCTTC. This gives the protein CASSQETVDWGGYTF.

The chain carries TRBV28 and TRBJ2-5; possibly TRBD1 for D (6 bases). Germline CDR1 is MDHEN and CDR2 is SYDVKM. Trimming stripped 6 bases from V and 4 bases from J, with 12 bases between. This CDR3 has 13 residues. This chain's CDR3 is CASRVQGRETQYF. For the CDR3, the DNA is TGTGCCAGCAGGGTACAGGGACGAGAGACCCAGTACTTC.

This clonotype was seen a handful of times. This chain joins TRBV28 and TRBJ1-2; TRBD1 matches at 9 bases. Germline V gives CDR1 MDHEN, CDR2 SYDVKM. The ends lost 3 bases at V and 8 bases at J; junction bases unmatched: 13. This CDR3 is built from 16 residues. CDR3 bases: TGTGCCAGCAGTTTGGCCGCAATACAGGGGGCTAGAGGCTACACCTTC. Translating gives CASSLAAIQGARGYTF.

The gene calls are TRBV3-1 and TRBJ1-6; perhaps TRBD1 as D (5 bases). V lost 0 bases, J lost 6 bases, and 18 bases lay in between. The CDR3 sequence is 18 residues long. Germline-derived CDR1 and CDR2 are LGHDT and YNNKEL (reference sequence). The CDR3 nucleotides are TGTGCCAGCAGCCAAGACCGACCGGGGCAGGGTGCTAATTCACCCCTCCACTTT. Protein: CASSQDRPGQGANSPLHF.

This chain joins TRBV7-2 and TRBJ1-4; the D is unclear. The V end was cut by 1 base, the J end by 3 bases, with 9 bases between. Germline CDR1 SGHTA, CDR2 FQGNSA. The CDR3 has 15 residues. The CDR3 protein is CASSLVGKANEKLFF. CDR3 in DNA: TGTGCCAGCAGCTTAGTAGGAAAAGCTAATGAAAAACTGTTTTTT.

This clonotype was seen a handful of times. The chain has TRBV12-3 or TRBV12-4 and TRBJ1-1; D possibly corresponds to TRBD1 (5 bases). The ends were cut back, 3 bases at V and 6 bases at J, with 14 bases in the middle. The CDR3 consists of 14 residues. The CDR3, as DNA: TGTGCCAGCAGTTTCTTCGGCCGGGGGGCTGAAGCTTTCTTT. Translated: CASSFFGRGAEAFF.

The sample holds many counts of this clonotype. This chain links TRBV29-1 with TRBJ2-7; D possibly uses TRBD1 or TRBD2 (7 bases each). Germline CDR1 reads SQVTM; CDR2 reads ANQGSEA. CDR3 length: 11 residues. For the CDR3, the DNA is TGCCGCGGGGGACAGAACTACGAGCAGTACTTC. This codes for CRGGQNYEQYF.

This clonotype has more than one count but fewer than ten. V is TRBV30 and J is TRBJ2-5; 9 bases are shared with TRBD1. CDR1 is GTSNPN, CDR2 SVGIG, per germline (reference sequence). The CDR3 runs to 13 residues. The V gene end was trimmed by 5 bases and the J gene end by 2 bases; junction bases not matched to a gene: 3. The CDR3 DNA reads TGTGCCTGGGGGGGGACAGGGCAAGAGACCCAGTACTTC. It is translated as CAWGGTGQETQYF.

This chain uses TRBV7-2 with TRBJ1-6; maybe TRBD1 (5 bases). Trimming pared 5 bases from V and 9 bases from J, leaving 11 bases between. The CDR3 totals 13 residues. Looked up from germline, CDR1 is SGHTA and CDR2 is FQGNSA. The CDR3 bases are TGTGCCAGCAGCAGAGGGGATACTTCACCCCTCCACTTT. It translates to CASSRGDTSPLHF. Full variable domain (missing parts from reference TRBV7-2 and TRBJ1-6): GAGVSQSPSNKVTEKGKDVELRCDPISGHTALYWYRQSLGQGLEFLIYFQGNSAPDKSGLPSDRFSAERTGGSVSTLTIQRTQQEDSAVYLCASSRGDTSPLHFGNGTRLTVT.

This chain connects TRBV20-1 to TRBJ2-4; the D call may be TRBD1 or TRBD2 (5 bases each). The V gene lost 5 bases and the J gene lost 6 bases, with 14 bases spanning the gap. Looked up from germline, CDR1 is DFQATT and CDR2 is SNEGSKA (reference sequence). The CDR3 covers 13 residues. CDR3 DNA: TGCAGTGCTCGGTTGGGGGTTCGAAACATTCAGTACTTC. Encoded protein: CSARLGVRNIQYF.

The V gene is TRBV27, the J gene TRBJ1-1; D may be TRBD1 (5 bases). CDR1 is MNHEY, CDR2 SMNVEV, per germline (reference sequence). The CDR3 extends over 15 amino acids. Trimming pared 1 base from V and 4 bases from J, leaving 13 bases between. The CDR3 loop reads CASSLYQGSGTEAFF. The CDR3 DNA sequence: TGTGCCAGCAGTTTATATCAGGGATCAGGCACTGAAGCTTTCTTT.